This TCR beta chain was sequenced in a study of T cells after yellow fever vaccination. J lost 5 bases, V lost 4 bases, and 13 bases had no gene match. Germline lookup yields CDR1 DFQATT and CDR2 SNEGSKA (reference sequence). The CDR3 covers 15 residues. MiXCR, applied by TCRdb to the 5' RACE reads, yields one record per CDR3 protein. The repertoire includes approximately 550,000 distinct CDR3 sequences, roughly 14% of them detected once, and around 15% sits in the top ten. The TCR comes from a man younger than 45 who received the YFV17D yellow fever vaccine. The sample consisted of PBMCs, taken on the day of the yellow fever booster vaccination. The chain has TRBV20-1 and TRBJ2-5, with 7 bases that match TRBD2. This CDR3 reads CSATSGAPYAETQYF. The CDR3 DNA is TGCAGTGCTACCAGCGGGGCCCCCTACGCGGAGACCCAGTACTTC.